The clone carrying this T cell receptor (beta chain) was observed a few times. Multiplex PCR with BIOMED2 TRB-A/B primer pools amplified TRB rearrangements. From the multiplex PCR reads, TCRdb called clonotypes with MiXCR, one entry per CDR3 protein. Found here are about 18,000 distinct CDR3 sequences, over 30% of them singletons; the top ten hold approximately 16%. From blood, roughly 250-550 ng of genomic DNA served as TRB template. The CDR3 has 16 amino acids. V dropped 2 bases and J dropped 2 bases, with 12 bases sitting between them. The data are from a study of T and B cells in COVID-19 patients.

The specimen sequenced was blood. The J gene is TRBJ2-2, the V gene TRBV12-3 or TRBV12-4; D is perhaps TRBD1 (5 bases). The receptor was derived from a human donor with active COVID-19. Here the CDR3 reads CASSLQAGPNTGELFF. In DNA, the CDR3 is TGTGCCAGCAGTTTACAGGCAGGGCCCAACACCGGGGAGCTGTTTTTT.